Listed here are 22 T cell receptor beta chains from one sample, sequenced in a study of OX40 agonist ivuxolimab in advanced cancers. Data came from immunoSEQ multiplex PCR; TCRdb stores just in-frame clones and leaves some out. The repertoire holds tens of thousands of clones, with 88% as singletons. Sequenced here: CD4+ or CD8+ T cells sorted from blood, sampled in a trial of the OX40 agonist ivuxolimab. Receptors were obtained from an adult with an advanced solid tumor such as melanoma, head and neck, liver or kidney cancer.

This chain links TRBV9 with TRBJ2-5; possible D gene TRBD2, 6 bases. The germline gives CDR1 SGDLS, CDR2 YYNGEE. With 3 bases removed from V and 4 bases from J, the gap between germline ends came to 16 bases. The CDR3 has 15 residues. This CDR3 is CASSAGRGWGETQYF. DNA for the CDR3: TGTGCCAGCAGCGCGGGGCGGGGTTGGGGAGAGACCCAGTACTTC.

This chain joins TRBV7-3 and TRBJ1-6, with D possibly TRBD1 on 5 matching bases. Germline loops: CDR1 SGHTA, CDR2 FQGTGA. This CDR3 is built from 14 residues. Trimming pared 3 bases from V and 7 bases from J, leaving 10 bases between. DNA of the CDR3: TGTGCCAGCAGCTTGGCAGGGTCCAATTCACCCCTCCACTTT. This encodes CASSLAGSNSPLHF.

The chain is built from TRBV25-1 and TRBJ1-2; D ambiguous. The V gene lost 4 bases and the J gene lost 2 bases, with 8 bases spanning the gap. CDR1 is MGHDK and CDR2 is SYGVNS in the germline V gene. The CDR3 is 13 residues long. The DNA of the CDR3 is TGTGCCAGCAGTGCCCAGGAGAACTATGGCTACACCTTC. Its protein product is CASSAQENYGYTF.

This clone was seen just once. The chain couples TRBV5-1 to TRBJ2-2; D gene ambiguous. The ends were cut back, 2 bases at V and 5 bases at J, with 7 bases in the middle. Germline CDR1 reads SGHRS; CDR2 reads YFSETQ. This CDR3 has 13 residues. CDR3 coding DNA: TGCGCCAGCAGCTTTGGGCCAACCGGGGAGCTGTTTTTT. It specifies CASSFGPTGELFF.

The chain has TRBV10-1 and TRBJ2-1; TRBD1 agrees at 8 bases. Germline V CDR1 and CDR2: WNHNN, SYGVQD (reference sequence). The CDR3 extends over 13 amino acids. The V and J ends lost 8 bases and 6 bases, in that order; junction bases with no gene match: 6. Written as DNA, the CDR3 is TGCGCCAGCGGTCTCGGACAGGGCAATGAGCAGTTCTTC. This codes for CASGLGQGNEQFF.

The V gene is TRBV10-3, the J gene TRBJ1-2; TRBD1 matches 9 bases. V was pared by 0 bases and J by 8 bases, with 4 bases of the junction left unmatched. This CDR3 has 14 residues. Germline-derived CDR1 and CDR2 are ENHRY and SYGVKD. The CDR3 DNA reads TGTGCCATCAGTGAGTCGACAGGGGGTGGAGGCTACACCTTC. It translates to CAISESTGGGGYTF.

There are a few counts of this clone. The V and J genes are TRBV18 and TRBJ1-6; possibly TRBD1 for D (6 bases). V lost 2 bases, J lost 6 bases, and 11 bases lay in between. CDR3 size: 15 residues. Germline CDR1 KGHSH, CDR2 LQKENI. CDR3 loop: CASSPVAGANSPLHF. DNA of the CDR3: TGTGCCAGCTCACCAGTGGCAGGGGCTAATTCACCCCTCCACTTT.

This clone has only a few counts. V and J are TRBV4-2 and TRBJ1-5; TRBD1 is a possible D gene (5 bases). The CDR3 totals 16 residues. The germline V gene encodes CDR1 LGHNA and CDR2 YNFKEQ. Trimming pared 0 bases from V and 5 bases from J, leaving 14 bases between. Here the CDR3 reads CASSQDPVRGDQPQHF. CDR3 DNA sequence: TGTGCCAGCAGCCAAGATCCCGTTCGGGGGGATCAGCCCCAGCATTTT.

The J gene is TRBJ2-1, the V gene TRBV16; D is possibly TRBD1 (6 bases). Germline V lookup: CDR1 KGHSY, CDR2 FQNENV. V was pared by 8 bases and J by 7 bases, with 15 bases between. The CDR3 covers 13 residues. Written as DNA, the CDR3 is TGTGCCAGCGGGCAGGGGATACTAAATGAGCAGTTCTTC. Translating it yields CASGQGILNEQFF.

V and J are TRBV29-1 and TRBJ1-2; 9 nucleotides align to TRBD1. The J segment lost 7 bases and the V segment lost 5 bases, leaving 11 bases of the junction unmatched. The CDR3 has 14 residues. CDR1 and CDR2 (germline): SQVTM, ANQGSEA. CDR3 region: CSVHATGGASGYTF. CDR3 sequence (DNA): TGCAGCGTTCACGCAACAGGGGGCGCCTCTGGCTACACCTTC.

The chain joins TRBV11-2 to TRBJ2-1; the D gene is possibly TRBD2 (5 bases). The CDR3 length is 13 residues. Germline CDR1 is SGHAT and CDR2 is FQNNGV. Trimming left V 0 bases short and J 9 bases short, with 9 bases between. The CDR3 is CASSLDRGREQFF. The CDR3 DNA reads TGTGCCAGCAGCTTAGACCGGGGTCGTGAGCAGTTCTTC.

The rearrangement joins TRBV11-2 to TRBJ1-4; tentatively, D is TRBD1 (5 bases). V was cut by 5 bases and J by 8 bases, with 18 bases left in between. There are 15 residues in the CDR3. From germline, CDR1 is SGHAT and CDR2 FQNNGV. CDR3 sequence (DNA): TGTGCCAGCAGCCCGAGGGAGGGGTCGGGAGAAAAACTGTTTTTT. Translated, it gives CASSPREGSGEKLFF.

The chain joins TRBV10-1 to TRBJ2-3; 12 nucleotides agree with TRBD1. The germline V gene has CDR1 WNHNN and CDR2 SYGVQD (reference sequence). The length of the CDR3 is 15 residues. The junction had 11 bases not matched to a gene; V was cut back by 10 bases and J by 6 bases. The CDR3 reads CATQGWGQGADTQYF. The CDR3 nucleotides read TGCGCCACCCAGGGTTGGGGACAGGGGGCCGATACGCAGTATTTT.

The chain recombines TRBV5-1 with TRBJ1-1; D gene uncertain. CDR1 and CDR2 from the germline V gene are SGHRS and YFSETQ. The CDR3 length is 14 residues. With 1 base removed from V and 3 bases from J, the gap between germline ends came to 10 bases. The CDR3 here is CASSLRWGDTEAFF. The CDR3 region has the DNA TGCGCCAGCAGCTTGAGATGGGGTGACACTGAAGCTTTCTTT.

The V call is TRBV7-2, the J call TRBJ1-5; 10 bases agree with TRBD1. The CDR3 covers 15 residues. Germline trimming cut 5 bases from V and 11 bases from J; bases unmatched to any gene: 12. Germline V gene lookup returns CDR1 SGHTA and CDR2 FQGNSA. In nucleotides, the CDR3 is TGTGCCAGCAGCAGACAGGGGGCCTCGGATTCGGCCCAGCATTTT. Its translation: CASSRQGASDSAQHF.

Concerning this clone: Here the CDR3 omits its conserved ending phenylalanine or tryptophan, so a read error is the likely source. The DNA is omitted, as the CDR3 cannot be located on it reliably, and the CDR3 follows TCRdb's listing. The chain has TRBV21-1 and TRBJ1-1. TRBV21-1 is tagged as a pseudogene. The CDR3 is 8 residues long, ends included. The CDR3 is CASSKDGG.

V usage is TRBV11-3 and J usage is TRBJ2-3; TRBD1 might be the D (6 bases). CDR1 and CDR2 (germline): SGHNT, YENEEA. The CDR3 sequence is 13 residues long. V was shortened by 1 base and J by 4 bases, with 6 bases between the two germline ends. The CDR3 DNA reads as TGTGCCAGCAGCTTAGGGGGGCCAGATACGCAGTATTTT. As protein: CASSLGGPDTQYF.

The CDR3 DNA is TGTGCCAGCAGCTTTAATCGCCGTAGATATGGAGAGACCCAGTACTTC. Translating gives CASSFNRRRYGETQYF. The chain recombines TRBV5-4 with TRBJ2-5; no clear D. V dropped 2 bases and J dropped 4 bases, with 18 bases sitting between them. Germline CDR1 SGHNT, CDR2 YYREEE (reference sequence). The CDR3 extends over 16 amino acids.

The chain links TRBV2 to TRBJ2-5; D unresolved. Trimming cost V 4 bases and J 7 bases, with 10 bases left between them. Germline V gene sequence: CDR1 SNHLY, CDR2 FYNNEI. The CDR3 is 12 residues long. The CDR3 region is CASSAVELTQYF. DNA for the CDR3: TGTGCCAGCAGTGCGGTGGAACTGACCCAGTACTTC. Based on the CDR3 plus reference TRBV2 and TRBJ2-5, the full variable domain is EPEVTQTPSHQVTQMGQEVILRCVPISNHLYFYWYRQILGQKVEFLVSFYNNEISEKSEIFDDQFSVERPDGSNFTLKIRSTKLEDSAMYFCASSAVELTQYFGPGTRLLVL.

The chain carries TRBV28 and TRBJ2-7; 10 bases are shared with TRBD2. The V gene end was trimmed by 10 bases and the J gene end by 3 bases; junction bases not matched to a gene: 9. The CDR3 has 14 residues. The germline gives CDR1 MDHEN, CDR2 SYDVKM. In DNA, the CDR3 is TGTGCCACCGTCAGCCGGACTAGCGGCTACGAGCAGTACTTC. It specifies CATVSRTSGYEQYF.

The CDR3, as DNA: TGTGCCAGCAGCTCGGGACTAGCGGGGTCCTCCTACAATGAGCAGTTCTTC. Its translation: CASSSGLAGSSYNEQFF. The chain uses TRBV7-2 and TRBJ2-1, with TRBD2 identical over 13 bases. CDR3 length: 17 amino acids. V shed 4 bases and J 0 bases; nucleotides not matched to a gene: 3. Germline CDR1 is SGHTA and CDR2 is FQGNSA.

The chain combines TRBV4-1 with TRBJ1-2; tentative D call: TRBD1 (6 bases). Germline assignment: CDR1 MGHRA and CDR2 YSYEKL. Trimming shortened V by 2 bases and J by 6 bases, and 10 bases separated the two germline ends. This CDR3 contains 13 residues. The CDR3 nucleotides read TGCGCCAGCAGCCAAATGACAGGAGATGGCTACACCTTC. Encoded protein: CASSQMTGDGYTF.